The rows below give T cell receptor beta chains drawn from one sample of a study of shared clonotypes between healthy human individuals. Assay: immunoSEQ multiplex PCR; the TCRdb copy retains only in-frame clones and omits some. The data contain over 700,000 clones, roughly two thirds of them singletons. Sequencing input: memory CD4+ T cells sorted from blood. Every receptor here comes from a woman aged 30 to 39 in good health. The CDR3 runs from the conserved cysteine through the conserved F or W. Fields, in order: J gene, clone size, D gene, V gene, CDR3 DNA, CDR3 protein. The D gene is left open where the match is weak. Some rows mark clone size as missing; the rest say once, few, many or name a class of expanded clone.

j_gene: TRBJ2-3; abundance: -; d_gene: TRBD1; v_gene: TRBV19; CDR3nt: TGTGCCAGTAGTATAGATCCGACAGGGCCATTTGCAGATACGCAGTATTTT; CDR3aa: CASSIDPTGPFADTQYF
j_gene: TRBJ2-1; abundance: -; d_gene: -; v_gene: TRBV25-1; CDR3nt: TGTGCCAGCAGTGACGGAGCGGCTAACTCCTACAATGAGCAGTTCTTC; CDR3aa: CASSDGAANSYNEQFF
j_gene: TRBJ2-1; abundance: -; d_gene: TRBD2; v_gene: TRBV19; CDR3nt: TGTGCCAGTAGTACTAGCGGGAGGAATGAGCAGTTCTTC; CDR3aa: CASSTSGRNEQFF
j_gene: TRBJ2-1; abundance: -; d_gene: TRBD2; v_gene: TRBV11-1; CDR3nt: TGTGCCAGCAGCTTGGGGACTAGCGGCTTTAGCTCCTACAATGAGCAGTTCTTC; CDR3aa: CASSLGTSGFSSYNEQFF
j_gene: TRBJ2-7; abundance: -; d_gene: TRBD1; v_gene: TRBV6-6; CDR3nt: TGTGCCAGCAGTTACTCTTCAGGGGGCGACTACGAGCAGTACTTC; CDR3aa: CASSYSSGGDYEQYF
j_gene: TRBJ2-7; abundance: once; d_gene: -; v_gene: TRBV5-1; CDR3nt: TGCGCCAGCAGCGGGGAGAGGGTGTTGTACGAGCAGTACTTC; CDR3aa: CASSGERVLYEQYF
j_gene: TRBJ1-5; abundance: -; d_gene: -; v_gene: TRBV7-2; CDR3nt: TGTGCCAGCAGCTTCGGAAGTAGCAATCAGCCCCAGCATTTT; CDR3aa: CASSFGSSNQPQHF
j_gene: TRBJ2-4; abundance: -; d_gene: TRBD2; v_gene: TRBV23-1; CDR3nt: TGCGCCAGCAGTCAATCGAAACTAGCGGGAGGCCGTGGAGCCAAAAACATTCAGTACTTC; CDR3aa: CASSQSKLAGGRGAKNIQYF
j_gene: TRBJ2-3; abundance: -; d_gene: TRBD2; v_gene: TRBV6-6; CDR3nt: TGTGCCAGCAGTTACCGCGGGAGGGCCGTTGATACGCAGTATTTT; CDR3aa: CASSYRGRAVDTQYF
j_gene: TRBJ2-5; abundance: few; d_gene: TRBD2; v_gene: TRBV7-6; CDR3nt: TGTGCCAGCAGCCCTGGGGGGGTGAAGACCCAGTACTTC; CDR3aa: CASSPGGVKTQYF
j_gene: TRBJ2-1; abundance: -; d_gene: TRBD1; v_gene: TRBV27; CDR3nt: TGTGCCAGCAGTTTATTCCAAGGGGGCTTCTACAATGAGCAGTTCTTC; CDR3aa: CASSLFQGGFYNEQFF
j_gene: TRBJ2-7; abundance: -; d_gene: TRBD2; v_gene: TRBV10-2; CDR3nt: TGCGCCAGCAGTGAAGGGACTAGCGGGAGGTGGGAGCAGTACTTC; CDR3aa: CASSEGTSGRWEQYF
j_gene: TRBJ2-1; abundance: -; d_gene: TRBD2; v_gene: TRBV28; CDR3nt: TGTGCCATAGATAGCGGGAGGGCATCGGGTTGGGATGAGCAGTTCTTC; CDR3aa: CAIDSGRASGWDEQFF
j_gene: TRBJ2-7; abundance: -; d_gene: -; v_gene: TRBV5-1; CDR3nt: TGCGCCAGCAGCTTAGGTCCAGGGAATTATTGGGACGAGCAGTACTTC; CDR3aa: CASSLGPGNYWDEQYF
j_gene: TRBJ1-5; abundance: few; d_gene: TRBD1; v_gene: TRBV5-6; CDR3nt: TGTGCCAGCAGCTCGACAGGGTCCGCTCAGCCCCAGCATTTT; CDR3aa: CASSSTGSAQPQHF
j_gene: TRBJ2-7; abundance: -; d_gene: -; v_gene: TRBV2; CDR3nt: TGTGCCAGCAGTGATGCTTCCAGCCGAAACCCCTACGAGCAGTACTTC; CDR3aa: CASSDASSRNPYEQYF
j_gene: TRBJ2-1; abundance: many; d_gene: -; v_gene: TRBV28; CDR3nt: TGTGCCAGCATGCCCGCGGCTGGACCCCTCTCCTACAATGAGCAGTTCTTC; CDR3aa: CASMPAAGPLSYNEQFF
j_gene: TRBJ1-2; abundance: -; d_gene: -; v_gene: TRBV6-1; CDR3nt: TGTGCCAGCAGTGACCCGGACTATGGCTACACCTTC; CDR3aa: CASSDPDYGYTF
j_gene: TRBJ2-1; abundance: -; d_gene: -; v_gene: TRBV7-2; CDR3nt: TGTGCCAGCAGCCGAAGGGATGAGCAGTTCTTC; CDR3aa: CASSRRDEQFF
j_gene: TRBJ1-2; abundance: -; d_gene: -; v_gene: TRBV28; CDR3nt: TGTGCCACCGAGTCTAACTATGGCTACACCTTC; CDR3aa: CATESNYGYTF
j_gene: TRBJ1-1; abundance: once; d_gene: TRBD1; v_gene: TRBV5-6; CDR3nt: TGTGCCAGCAGCCATACAGGGGGAGCTTTCTTT; CDR3aa: CASSHTGGAFF
j_gene: TRBJ2-1; abundance: -; d_gene: TRBD1; v_gene: TRBV5-1; CDR3nt: TGCGCCAGCAGCTTGGTTGGGACAGGGGGCCGGAGTGAGCAGTTCTTC; CDR3aa: CASSLVGTGGRSEQFF
j_gene: TRBJ2-5; abundance: -; d_gene: TRBD1; v_gene: TRBV5-1; CDR3nt: TGCGCCAGCAGCTTGGCCCGGACAGGGATCCACCAAGAGACCCAGTACTTC; CDR3aa: CASSLARTGIHQETQYF
j_gene: TRBJ2-1; abundance: -; d_gene: -; v_gene: TRBV5-4; CDR3nt: TGTGCCAGCAGCTTGTGGGGGGGACAGCGGGACAGCCAGTTCTTC; CDR3aa: CASSLWGGQRDSQFF
j_gene: TRBJ2-2; abundance: -; d_gene: -; v_gene: TRBV16; CDR3nt: TGTGCCAGCAGCCAAGGTTCCGGGACCGGGGAGCTGTTTTTT; CDR3aa: CASSQGSGTGELFF
j_gene: TRBJ2-7; abundance: few; d_gene: TRBD2; v_gene: TRBV30; CDR3nt: TGTGCCTGGGCCCCGGGGACTAAGCCCTACGAGCAGTACTTC; CDR3aa: CAWAPGTKPYEQYF
j_gene: TRBJ2-7; abundance: -; d_gene: TRBD2; v_gene: TRBV7-8; CDR3nt: TGTGCCAGCAGCCAAACTAGCGGTCCCTACGAGCAGTACTTC; CDR3aa: CASSQTSGPYEQYF
j_gene: TRBJ1-2; abundance: -; d_gene: -; v_gene: TRBV4-1; CDR3nt: TGCGCCAGCAGCCAAGGACAGATCTATGGCTACACCTTC; CDR3aa: CASSQGQIYGYTF
j_gene: TRBJ1-1; abundance: once; d_gene: -; v_gene: TRBV21-1; CDR3nt: TGTGCCAGCAGCAAAGGACAGGGGAACACTGAAGCTTTCTTT; CDR3aa: CASSKGQGNTEAFF
j_gene: TRBJ1-2; abundance: -; d_gene: -; v_gene: TRBV28; CDR3nt: TGTGCCAGCAGCCCGAGGGTAGGCTATGGCTACACCTTC; CDR3aa: CASSPRVGYGYTF
j_gene: TRBJ2-1; abundance: -; d_gene: -; v_gene: TRBV4-1; CDR3nt: TGCGCCAGCAGCCCCTTCGAGGATAGCTCCTACAATGAGCAGTTCTTC; CDR3aa: CASSPFEDSSYNEQFF
j_gene: TRBJ2-3; abundance: many; d_gene: -; v_gene: TRBV7-9; CDR3nt: TGTGCCAGCAGCTTAGGGAGCCCCTCGCCGCAGTATTTT; CDR3aa: CASSLGSPSPQYF
j_gene: TRBJ2-3; abundance: -; d_gene: -; v_gene: TRBV2; CDR3nt: TGTGCCAGCGGCGCAGGGCGCAACACAGATACGCAGTATTTT; CDR3aa: CASGAGRNTDTQYF
j_gene: TRBJ2-6; abundance: few; d_gene: -; v_gene: TRBV7-9; CDR3nt: TGTGCCAGCAGCTCGCTACCGGCCTCTGGGGCCAACGTCCTGACTTTC; CDR3aa: CASSSLPASGANVLTF
j_gene: TRBJ2-5; abundance: -; d_gene: -; v_gene: TRBV6-4; CDR3nt: TGTGCCAGCAGTCTCGGGACGGGCGCTGGGGAGACCCAGTACTTC; CDR3aa: CASSLGTGAGETQYF
j_gene: TRBJ2-1; abundance: many; d_gene: -; v_gene: TRBV7-2; CDR3nt: TGTGCCAGCAGCTTACGGACCGACAATGAGCAGTTCTTC; CDR3aa: CASSLRTDNEQFF
j_gene: TRBJ1-2; abundance: -; d_gene: -; v_gene: TRBV9; CDR3nt: TGTGCCAGCAGCTCCCAGAGGTTTGATGGCTACACCTTC; CDR3aa: CASSSQRFDGYTF
j_gene: TRBJ1-2; abundance: -; d_gene: TRBD1; v_gene: TRBV6-5; CDR3nt: TGTGCCAGCAGGGTGGGACAGTCCTATGGCTACACCTTC; CDR3aa: CASRVGQSYGYTF